Detailed here is one T cell receptor (beta chain). Its antigen remains unidentified. Every patient had mismatch repair deficiency by PCR or immunohistochemistry. TCR sequencing covered a few patients who responded to pembrolizumab. The CDR3 contains 17 residues. Per the germline V gene, CDR1 is SGHNT and CDR2 is YENEEA. The germline V and J ends were trimmed by 4 bases and 0 bases, with 13 bases remaining between them. This specimen belongs to a study of PD-1 blockade in mismatch repair-deficient tumors. For the study at large: All were previously treated, progressing patients with 12 mismatch repair-deficient cancer types.

Study outcomes and limitations: Rapid post-treatment expansion, then contraction, generally preceding radiologic response, marked tumor-resident clones.

Some clones are missing from TCRdb's copy, which holds only in-frame ones; the method was immunoSEQ multiplex PCR. The sample has about 79,000 clones, about 82% seen once. The sequence was obtained from an adult with mismatch repair-deficient cancer. The material sequenced was peripheral blood, taken 44 weeks after starting pembrolizumab. The chain carries TRBV11-3 and TRBJ2-6; no reliable D call. The CDR3 DNA follows: TGTGCCAGCAGCTCCCAGGACGCCTCCTCTGGGGCCAACGTCCTGACTTTC. Translated, it gives CASSSQDASSGANVLTF.